This T cell receptor beta chain was recovered during a study of monozygotic twins with inflammatory bowel disease. Germline V lookup: CDR1 MNHEY, CDR2 SVGEGT. The CDR3 extends over 12 amino acids. No DNA is given; TCRdb re-called the 5' RACE reads and lists each CDR3 protein once. The sample totals around 450,000 distinct CDR3 sequences. The study, taken as a whole, reports: Discordant twins showed the same repertoire similarity as concordant twins, possibly from limited power.

Comment on this clonotype: The target antigen is unknown.

The rearrangement links TRBV6-2 or TRBV6-3 to TRBJ1-1. The sequence derives from a human donor with ulcerative colitis or Crohn's disease, or a healthy co-twin of an affected twin (not recorded which). Material: blood. The CDR3 is CASGEGNTEAFF.